This is a list of T cell receptor beta chains from one sample in a study of blood T cell repertoires in COVID-19. The table came from immunoSEQ multiplex PCR; TCRdb's copy has only in-frame clones and leaves some out. Found here are about 90,000 clones, over 75% of them singletons; the top ten hold about 13%. The sequenced sample was peripheral blood. These receptors all stem from a human donor in a cohort sampled during active COVID-19. The CDR3 runs from the conserved cysteine through the conserved F or W. The D gene is left open where the match is weak. A clone size is listed for some rows: how often the clone was seen (once, few, many), or a class if it is expanded.

v_gene,d_gene,abundance,j_gene,CDR3aa,CDR3nt
TRBV24-1,TRBD1,NA,TRBJ1-4,CATSDAGTGNEKLFF,TGTGCCACCAGTGATGCCGGGACAGGGAATGAAAAACTGTTTTTT
TRBV20-1,TRBD2,NA,TRBJ2-1,CSASLGLAGYNEQFF,TGCAGTGCTAGTTTAGGACTAGCGGGGTACAATGAGCAGTTCTTC
TRBV4-2,NA,NA,TRBJ1-2,CASSYNRVGNYGYTF,TGTGCCAGCAGCTATAACAGGGTAGGGAACTATGGCTACACCTTC
TRBV9,NA,NA,TRBJ1-3,CASSALLRDNGNTIYF,TGTGCCAGCAGCGCCCTACTCCGGGACAATGGAAACACCATATATTTT
TRBV10-3,TRBD1,NA,TRBJ1-2,CAISGTAGYGYTF,TGTGCCATCAGCGGGACAGCTGGCTATGGCTACACCTTC
TRBV2,NA,NA,TRBJ1-2,CASSESGRGSYGYTF,TGTGCCAGCAGTGAATCGGGTCGGGGGTCCTATGGCTACACCTTC
TRBV5-1,TRBD1,few,TRBJ1-1,CATSDRGNTEAFF,TGCGCCACCTCGGACAGGGGGAACACTGAAGCTTTCTTT
TRBV15,NA,NA,TRBJ1-1,CATSIYRGDAFF,TGTGCCACCAGCATTTATCGGGGAGATGCTTTCTTT
TRBV7-2,NA,NA,TRBJ1-6,CASRLARSGGRSPLHF,TGTGCCAGCAGACTAGCCAGATCCGGGGGTCGGTCACCCCTCCACTTT
TRBV2,NA,few,TRBJ1-4,CASSDHRGLEKLFF,TGTGCCAGCAGTGATCATCGAGGCTTGGAAAAACTGTTTTTT
TRBV7-3,TRBD2,NA,TRBJ2-3,CASSDGLAADTQYF,TGTGCCAGCAGCGACGGACTAGCCGCAGATACGCAGTATTTT
TRBV11-3,NA,once,TRBJ2-2,CASSSEGTGELFF,TGTGCCAGCAGCTCGGAGGGAACCGGGGAGCTGTTTTTT
TRBV7-2,NA,NA,TRBJ1-6,CASSYRDMSSPLHF,TGTGCCAGCAGCTACCGGGACATGTCCTCACCCCTCCACTTT
TRBV6-5,TRBD1,NA,TRBJ1-5,CASRTGWQPQHF,TGTGCCAGCAGGACAGGGTGGCAGCCCCAGCATTTT
TRBV5-1,NA,NA,TRBJ2-5,CASSSTGTQETQYF,TGCGCCAGCAGCTCGACAGGAACTCAGGAGACCCAGTACTTC
TRBV18,TRBD1,few,TRBJ2-7,CASSPFGDSTYEQYF,TGTGCCAGCTCACCATTTGGGGACAGTACCTACGAGCAGTACTTC
TRBV6-5,NA,NA,TRBJ1-1,CASRPGGAFGTEAFF,TGTGCCAGCAGGCCCGGGGGGGCGTTCGGCACTGAAGCTTTCTTT
TRBV12-5,TRBD1,NA,TRBJ1-2,CASGSDRALNYGYTF,TGTGCTAGTGGATCTGACAGGGCCCTAAACTATGGCTACACCTTC
TRBV10-2,NA,once,TRBJ1-5,CASSLGGAGNQPQHF,TGCGCCAGCAGCTTAGGAGGGGCGGGCAATCAGCCCCAGCATTTT
TRBV5-6,TRBD1,NA,TRBJ1-3,CASSGPDRLLGHTIYF,TGTGCCAGCAGCGGTCCGGACAGGCTCCTCGGCCACACCATATATTTT
TRBV10-3,NA,NA,TRBJ1-4,CAISGERTFEKLFF,TGTGCCATCAGCGGGGAGCGGACCTTCGAAAAACTGTTTTTT
TRBV2,NA,NA,TRBJ1-1,CASSQGRGANTEAFF,TGTGCCAGCAGTCAAGGACGGGGGGCTAACACTGAAGCTTTCTTT
TRBV29-1,TRBD2,NA,TRBJ2-7,CSGRRETFGEQYF,TGCAGCGGTCGGCGGGAGACATTCGGCGAGCAGTACTTC
TRBV4-1,NA,NA,TRBJ2-1,CASSRTADGNEQFF,TGCGCCAGCAGCCGGACTGCCGACGGGAATGAGCAGTTCTTC
TRBV7-9,TRBD1,once,TRBJ2-7,CASSRRDRGSYEQYF,TGTGCCAGCAGCCGGAGGGACAGGGGCTCCTACGAGCAGTACTTC
TRBV6-2/TRBV6-3,TRBD1,NA,TRBJ1-1,CASSKQGAHTEAFF,TGTGCCAGCAGTAAACAGGGGGCGCACACTGAAGCTTTCTTT
TRBV18,TRBD1,NA,TRBJ1-5,CASSPGTGASQPQHF,TGTGCCAGCTCACCCGGGACAGGGGCAAGTCAGCCCCAGCATTTT
TRBV2,TRBD1,NA,TRBJ1-6,CASSEVGTVSSYNSPLHF,TGTGCCAGCAGTGAAGTGGGGACAGTAAGCTCCTATAATTCACCCCTCCACTTT
TRBV2,NA,once,TRBJ1-6,CASSERMGQGSPLHF,TGTGCCAGCAGTGAAAGGATGGGCCAGGGTTCCCCCCTCCACTTT
TRBV30,TRBD1,NA,TRBJ2-7,CAWRGTGSYEQYF,TGTGCCTGGAGAGGGACAGGGTCCTACGAGCAGTACTTC
TRBV11-3,NA,NA,TRBJ2-2,CASSLGGPGELFF,TGTGCCAGCAGCTTAGGAGGGCCCGGGGAGCTGTTTTTT
TRBV2,TRBD2,NA,TRBJ2-1,CASIFGGSGGYNEQFF,TGTGCCAGCATCTTCGGGGGTAGCGGGGGATACAATGAGCAGTTCTTC
TRBV9,NA,NA,TRBJ2-1,CASSPDSGRYNEQFF,TGTGCCAGCAGCCCGGACTCGGGTCGCTACAATGAGCAGTTCTTC
TRBV1,NA,NA,TRBJ1-4,CTSSQAGQGSGQLFF,TGCACCAGCAGCCAGGCCGGGCAGGGTAGTGGACAACTGTTTTTT
TRBV6-2/TRBV6-3,NA,once,TRBJ2-7,CASSLVAIEQYF,TGTGCCAGCAGTTTGGTAGCGATCGAGCAGTACTTC
TRBV4-1,NA,medium-sized,TRBJ1-1,CASSSWGTGTEAFF,TGCGCCAGCTCCTCCTGGGGAACAGGGACTGAAGCTTTCTTT
TRBV24-1,NA,NA,TRBJ2-3,CATSGYFTDTQYF,TGTGCCACCAGTGGGTACTTCACAGATACGCAGTATTTT
TRBV28,NA,NA,TRBJ1-1,CASRLAGTSVRTF,TGTGCCAGCAGGCTAGCCGGGACAAGTGTCAGAACATTT
TRBV7-3,NA,few,TRBJ2-7,CASSFGSAYEQYF,TGTGCCAGCAGCTTCGGGTCCGCCTACGAGCAGTACTTC
TRBV5-1,NA,NA,TRBJ1-1,CASSARGGASGEAFF,TGCGCCAGCTCGGCGAGGGGGGGCGCGTCCGGTGAAGCTTTCTTT
TRBV7-2,NA,NA,TRBJ1-5,CASSLAGSGQPQHF,TGTGCCAGCAGTCTAGCCGGATCAGGTCAGCCCCAGCATTTT
TRBV10-2,NA,once,TRBJ1-5,CASSAQGNQPQHF,TGCGCCAGCAGTGCCCAGGGCAATCAGCCCCAGCATTTT
TRBV9,NA,NA,TRBJ2-3,CASSVVSPDTQYF,TGTGCCAGCAGCGTAGTCAGTCCAGATACGCAGTATTTT
TRBV7-9,NA,NA,TRBJ2-3,CASSFPGHGTQYF,TGTGCCAGCAGCTTTCCGGGACACGGTACGCAGTATTTT
TRBV5-1,TRBD1,NA,TRBJ2-1,CASSQLPGQGYNEQFF,TGCGCCAGCAGCCAACTACCGGGACAGGGTTACAATGAGCAGTTCTTC
TRBV18,NA,NA,TRBJ1-2,CASSPPSREGYTF,TGTGCCAGCTCACCACCGTCCCGGGAAGGCTACACCTTC
TRBV10-3,TRBD1,NA,TRBJ2-7,CAISESAGQGGEQYF,TGTGCCATCAGTGAGTCTGCGGGACAGGGAGGCGAGCAGTACTTC
TRBV27,TRBD2,NA,TRBJ2-5,CASKGLAGGPRETQYF,TGTGCCAGCAAGGGACTAGCGGGGGGGCCGAGGGAGACCCAGTACTTC
TRBV28,TRBD1,once,TRBJ2-5,CASSLWQGAFQETQYF,TGTGCCAGCAGTTTATGGCAGGGGGCATTTCAAGAGACCCAGTACTTC
TRBV10-3,NA,NA,TRBJ1-5,CAISGGVAQPQHF,TGTGCCATCAGTGGGGGGGTCGCCCAGCCCCAGCATTTT
TRBV5-6,TRBD1,NA,TRBJ1-1,CASTPGGGTEAFF,TGTGCCAGCACCCCAGGGGGCGGAACTGAAGCTTTCTTT
TRBV6-1,NA,NA,TRBJ1-6,CASSEFLQLNYNSPLHF,TGTGCCAGCAGTGAATTCCTCCAACTGAACTATAATTCACCCCTCCACTTT
TRBV7-3,NA,NA,TRBJ2-1,CASSLDYNNEQFF,TGTGCCAGCAGCCTGGACTACAACAATGAGCAGTTCTTC
TRBV2,TRBD1,NA,TRBJ1-2,CASSEVGQGYGYTF,TGTGCCAGCAGTGAGGTTGGACAGGGATATGGCTACACCTTC
TRBV27,TRBD2,NA,TRBJ2-1,CASSLALAGGYNEQFF,TGTGCCAGCAGTTTAGCCCTAGCGGGGGGTTACAATGAGCAGTTCTTC